This T cell receptor (beta chain) came from a study of PD-1 blockade in classical Hodgkin lymphoma. Following autologous stem cell transplantation, relapse occurred in every patient, and exposure to brentuximab vedotin varied. Patients had relapsed/refractory classical Hodgkin lymphoma with complete response, partial response or progressive disease as best response. Sequencing was performed with immunoSEQ multiplex PCR; in TCRdb, only in-frame clones are kept and a portion is missing. The sample has approximately 70,000 clones; roughly 91% are singletons. The V and J ends lost 8 bases and 1 base respectively, with 13 bases between them. This CDR3 is 14 amino acids long. Germline assignment: CDR1 MNHEY and CDR2 SMNVEV (reference sequence).

This receptor was taken from a human donor with classical Hodgkin lymphoma. This rearrangement joins TRBV27 to TRBJ2-3; TRBD2 is a possible D gene (5 bases). The input for sequencing was peripheral blood mononuclear cells (PBMCs), taken at baseline. Here the CDR3 reads CASARAGGTDTQYF. In nucleotides, the CDR3 is TGTGCCAGCGCCCGGGCGGGTGGCACAGATACGCAGTATTTT.